This TCR beta chain was found in a study of blood T cell repertoires in COVID-19. On the study more broadly: Donors in the United States, Italy and Spain gave samples during acute or convalescent COVID-19. The cDNA or gDNA used as material had been derived from T cells, B-cell-depleted T cells, or PBMCs.

Original processing notes: Estimation of nucleated cell counts was performed using reference gene primer amplification. The assay was immunoSEQ multiplex PCR, and TCRdb's table has in-frame clones only and misses some. Clonal size and the V and J genes are those of that table, whereas D and trimming came from the DNA. This sample carries under 85,000 clones, 75% to 85% of them seen once, and the ten largest clones take 6.5% to 7.5%. The Seattle patients joined while their infection was active and were tracked longitudinally afterward. The sequenced sample consisted of peripheral blood. The TCR originated in a man aged 25 to 40 with COVID-19, enrolled during active disease.

CDR3: CASSDNPGLGDYGYTF. The CDR3 nucleotides are TGCGCCAGCAGCGACAATCCGGGACTCGGGGACTATGGCTACACCTTC. This rearrangement joins TRBV4-3 to TRBJ1-2, with D perhaps TRBD1 (5 bases). The CDR3 contains 16 residues. Trimming took 5 bases from V and 3 from J, leaving 19 bases between them. CDR1 is LGHNA and CDR2 is YSLEER in the germline V gene.